This TCR beta chain was profiled in a study of regulatory T cells in long-lasting Graves disease. Time point specified: newly diagnosed GD, antithyroid drugs for less than 3 months. PBMC-extracted RNA yielded the TCR library. Peripheral blood, around 9 milliliters of it, was drawn into EDTA tubes. Through Arm-PCR of CDR3 regions and iRepertoire HTBI primers, TCR beta libraries were built. TCRdb re-called the multiplex PCR reads through MiXCR, storing one row per CDR3 protein. The top ten hold 9.5% to 15% of the sample, which has about 560,000 distinct CDR3 sequences, about 15% seen once. This sample also appeared in a second study, on T cells in Graves' hyperthyroidism and ophthalmopathy.

This sequence originates from a man aged 18 to 30 with Graves disease. Sequenced material: peripheral blood mononuclear cells (PBMCs), taken at new diagnosis, from a patient treated with antithyroid drugs.

CDR3 residues: CATSEGTGGHQPQHF. As DNA, the CDR3 is TGTGCCACCAGTGAGGGGACAGGGGGCCATCAGCCCCAGCATTTT. J is TRBJ1-5 and V is TRBV18, with 12 bases fitting TRBD1. Trimming took 10 bases from V and 5 from J; bases not matched to a gene: 9. The CDR3 extends over 15 amino acids. CDR1 is KGHSH and CDR2 is LQKENI in the germline V gene.